The entry that follows covers one TCR beta chain sequence. Its specificity is unknown. These data are taken from a study of graft-versus-host responses after intestinal transplantation. In the study overall: Multivisceral, liver-intestinal, or isolated intestinal grafts were transplanted into recipients. Tacrolimus plus steroids were given to all recipients for approximately 3 years, preceded by anti-thymocyte globulin induction. Notes on the study in general: GvH clones turned up in recipient marrow; some had shown up first in ileum or blood. High graft-versus-host to host-versus-graft clonal ratios were seen in allografts of patients with graft-donor T cell macrochimerism.

The table came from immunoSEQ multiplex PCR; TCRdb's copy has only in-frame clones and leaves some out. The sample records tens of thousands of clones, 85% to 95% being singletons. The CDR3 is 19 residues long. The V gene is TRBV21-1, the J gene TRBJ2-1; the table assigns TRBD2, which was not confirmed against the DNA. TRBV21-1 is given as a pseudogene. The TCR was taken from a human donor who received an intestinal transplant. Sequencing was performed on unstimulated CD8+ T cells sorted from spleen or lymph node cells, taken before intestinal transplant. The CDR3 reads CASSKKGLAGDGNYNEQFF. The CDR3 DNA sequence: TGTGCCAGCAGCAAAAAAGGACTAGCGGGAGACGGGAACTACAATGAGCAGTTCTTC.